This is a list of T cell receptor beta chains from one sample in a study of T cells in pancreatic ductal adenocarcinoma. Repertoires were generated with immunoSEQ multiplex PCR, while TCRdb's copy carries only in-frame clones and drops some. The sample has 11,000 or so clones, around 86% seen once. The sample comprised PBMCs. Receptors originate from a human donor with pancreatic ductal adenocarcinoma. Each CDR3 is given with its conserved first and last residue. Each record gives: CDR3 length, clone size, D gene, V gene, J gene, CDR3 protein, CDR3 DNA. A D gene is named only where the DNA matches it firmly. Only part of the rows carry a size: once, few, many, or a class if the clone is expanded.

15	-	-	TRBV14	TRBJ2-2	CASSQNRDPAGELFF	TGTGCCAGCAGCCAAAACAGGGACCCGGCCGGGGAGCTGTTTTTT
14	few	-	TRBV5-1	TRBJ1-6	CASGSGQGDSPLHF	TGCGCCAGCGGCAGCGGGCAGGGAGATTCACCCCTCCACTTT
16	-	-	TRBV10-1	TRBJ2-1	CASSEVFESSYNEQFF	TGCGCCAGCAGTGAGGTTTTTGAGAGCTCCTACAATGAGCAGTTCTTC
14	-	-	TRBV7-2	TRBJ2-5	CASSRRQGGETQYF	TGTGCCAGCAGCCGTCGACAGGGAGGAGAGACCCAGTACTTC
14	-	-	TRBV2	TRBJ2-5	CASTGWRVQETQYF	TGTGCCAGTACGGGGTGGAGGGTCCAAGAGACCCAGTACTTC
16	few	-	TRBV4-2	TRBJ2-3	CASSQLQGGGTDTQYF	TGTGCCAGCAGCCAACTACAGGGAGGGGGCACAGATACGCAGTATTTT
14	-	-	TRBV5-1	TRBJ1-2	CASSETGSNYGYTF	TGCGCCAGCAGCGAAACTGGATCGAACTATGGCTACACCTTC
14	-	-	TRBV15	TRBJ2-7	CATRGLAPPYEQYF	TGTGCCACCAGGGGGTTAGCCCCTCCCTACGAGCAGTACTTC
15	once	-	TRBV6-5	TRBJ1-2	CASSYARQENYGYTF	TGTGCCAGCAGTTACGCCCGACAGGAAAACTATGGCTACACCTTC
14	-	-	TRBV28	TRBJ1-2	CASRRGGPNYGYTF	TGTGCCAGCAGAAGGGGAGGGCCCAACTATGGCTACACCTTC